These 7 T cell receptor beta chains originate from one sample sequenced in a study of identical twins. A single record per CDR3 protein comes from TCRdb applying MiXCR to the 5' RACE reads. The sample lists hundreds of thousands of distinct CDR3 sequences; 9% to 15% were seen once. This same sample was also part of a study on yellow fever vaccine responses in identical twins.

Sequenced material: CD8+ T cells sorted from blood. These TCRs come from a woman aged 18-29 years in good health.

There are a few counts of this clonotype. The chain links TRBV20-1 to TRBJ2-7; a possible D gene is TRBD2 (6 bases). Germline values: CDR1 DFQATT, CDR2 SNEGSKA (reference sequence). The germline V and J ends were trimmed by 6 bases and 0 bases, with 6 bases remaining between them. This CDR3 has 11 residues. The CDR3 sequence is CSATSSYEQYV. The CDR3 DNA reads TGCAGTGCGACTAGCTCCTACGAGCAGTACGTC.

In this sample, this clonotype turned up many times. The chain uses TRBV28 and TRBJ2-7; D is uncertain. Germline assignment: CDR1 MDHEN and CDR2 SYDVKM. The CDR3 length is 13 residues. The V end lost 6 bases, the J end lost 2 bases, and 11 bases lay between the germline ends. CDR3: CASRNNEAYEQYF. The CDR3 DNA sequence: TGTGCCAGCAGAAATAACGAAGCCTACGAGCAGTACTTC.

This chain uses TRBV20-1 with TRBJ2-1; 8 bases are shared with TRBD2. Trimming removed 6 bases from V and 0 bases from J; junction bases left unmatched: 7. The CDR3 has 15 residues. The germline gives CDR1 DFQATT, CDR2 SNEGSKA (reference sequence). CDR3 amino acids: CSAPKSGSSYNEQFF. In DNA form, the CDR3 reads TGCAGTGCCCCGAAGAGCGGGAGCTCCTACAATGAGCAGTTCTTC.

This clonotype has only a few counts. The chain employs TRBV29-1 and TRBJ2-4, with TRBD1 matching 9 bases. CDR1 and CDR2 from the germline V gene are SQVTM and ANQGSEA. V gave up 6 bases and J gave up 11 bases; unmatched junction bases: 8. The CDR3 contains 12 residues. CDR3 sequence (DNA): TGCAGCGTCCCGGGACAGGGTCTCGTTCAGTACTTC. Translating gives CSVPGQGLVQYF.

This clonotype was observed a few times. The CDR3 loop reads CASSRRFAYEQYV. CDR3 coding DNA: TGTGCCAGCAGCCGGAGGTTCGCCTACGAGCAGTACGTC. The chain uses TRBV4-2 and TRBJ2-7, with TRBD2 as a possible D gene (5 bases). Germline CDR1 and CDR2: LGHNA and YNFKEQ. Deletions cut 4 bases from V and 2 bases from J, with 9 bases between. This CDR3 contains 13 residues.

This clonotype has a count of ten or more. The rearrangement uses TRBV28 and TRBJ2-3, with 10 positions matching TRBD2. This CDR3 contains 16 residues. The V and J ends lost 6 bases and 2 bases, in that order; junction bases with no gene match: 8. Per germline, CDR1 MDHEN and CDR2 SYDVKM. The CDR3 here is CASSHQRGGFTDTQYF. The CDR3 nucleotides are TGTGCCAGCAGCCACCAGCGGGGGGGTTTCACAGATACGCAGTATTTT. Supplemented by reference TRBV28 and TRBJ2-3, the full variable domain reads DVKVTQSSRYLVKRTGEKVFLECVQDMDHENMFWYRQDPGLGLRLIYFSYDVKMKEKGDIPEGYSVSREKKERFSLILESASTNQTSMYLCASSHQRGGFTDTQYFGPGTRLTVL.

This clonotype was observed a few times. The CDR3 reads CSAQEVSAYTDTQYF. In nucleotides, the CDR3 is TGCAGTGCCCAGGAGGTTAGCGCCTACACAGATACGCAGTATTTT. V usage is TRBV20-1 and J usage is TRBJ2-3, with a weak D call TRBD2 (5 bases). CDR1 is DFQATT, CDR2 SNEGSKA, per germline (reference sequence). V was shortened by 6 bases and J by 2 bases, with 18 bases between the two germline ends. This CDR3 contains 15 residues.